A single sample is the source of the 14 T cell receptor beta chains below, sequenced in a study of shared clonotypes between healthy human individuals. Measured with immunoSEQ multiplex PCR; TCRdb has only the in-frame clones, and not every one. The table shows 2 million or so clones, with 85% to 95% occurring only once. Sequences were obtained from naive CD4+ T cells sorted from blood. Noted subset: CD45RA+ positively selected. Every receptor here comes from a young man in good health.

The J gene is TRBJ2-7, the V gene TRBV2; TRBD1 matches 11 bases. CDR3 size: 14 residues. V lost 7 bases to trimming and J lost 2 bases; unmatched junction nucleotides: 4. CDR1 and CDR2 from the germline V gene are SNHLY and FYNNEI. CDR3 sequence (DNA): TGTGCCAGCACCCGGACAGGGGGCACCTACGAGCAGTACTTC. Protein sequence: CASTRTGGTYEQYF.

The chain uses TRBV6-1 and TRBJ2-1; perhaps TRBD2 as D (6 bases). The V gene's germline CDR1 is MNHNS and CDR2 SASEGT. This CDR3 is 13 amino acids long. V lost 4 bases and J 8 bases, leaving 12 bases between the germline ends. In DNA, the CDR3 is TGTGCCAGCAGTGTGCGGAGGGAGTATGAGCAGTTCTTC. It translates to CASSVRREYEQFF.

CDR3 in amino acids: CASRQGAGEQYF. The CDR3 region has the DNA TGTGCCAGCAGACAGGGGGCTGGAGAGCAGTACTTC. This chain joins TRBV6-1 and TRBJ2-7, with 9 bases that match TRBD1. Per the germline V gene, CDR1 is MNHNS and CDR2 is SASEGT. The trim removed 6 bases at V and 7 bases at J, leaving 4 bases unmatched. The CDR3 covers 12 residues.

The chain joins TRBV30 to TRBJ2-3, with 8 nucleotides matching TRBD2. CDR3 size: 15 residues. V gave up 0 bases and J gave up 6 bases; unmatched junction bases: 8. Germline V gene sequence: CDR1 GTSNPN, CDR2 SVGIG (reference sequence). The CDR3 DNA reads TGTGCCTGGAGTGTAACGGGGGGGCCGAGTGATACGCAGTATTTT. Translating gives CAWSVTGGPSDTQYF.

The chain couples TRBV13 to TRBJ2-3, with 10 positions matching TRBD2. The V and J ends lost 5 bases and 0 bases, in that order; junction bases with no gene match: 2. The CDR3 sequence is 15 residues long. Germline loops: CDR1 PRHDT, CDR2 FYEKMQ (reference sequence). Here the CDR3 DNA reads TGTGCCAGCAGCCCTAGCGGGGGAAGCACAGATACGCAGTATTTT. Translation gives CASSPSGGSTDTQYF.

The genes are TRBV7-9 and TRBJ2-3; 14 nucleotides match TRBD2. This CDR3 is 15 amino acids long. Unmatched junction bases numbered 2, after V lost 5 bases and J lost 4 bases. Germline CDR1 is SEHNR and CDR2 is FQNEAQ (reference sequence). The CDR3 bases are TGTGCCAGCAGCCGACTAGCGGGAGGGCCAGATACGCAGTATTTT. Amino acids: CASSRLAGGPDTQYF.

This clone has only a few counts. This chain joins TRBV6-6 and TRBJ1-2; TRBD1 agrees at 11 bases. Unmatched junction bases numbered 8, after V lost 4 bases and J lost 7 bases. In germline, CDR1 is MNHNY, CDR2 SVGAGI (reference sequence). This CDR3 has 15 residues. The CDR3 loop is CASSSRTGGASGYTF. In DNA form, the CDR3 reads TGTGCCAGCAGTTCCAGGACAGGGGGCGCATCTGGCTACACCTTC.

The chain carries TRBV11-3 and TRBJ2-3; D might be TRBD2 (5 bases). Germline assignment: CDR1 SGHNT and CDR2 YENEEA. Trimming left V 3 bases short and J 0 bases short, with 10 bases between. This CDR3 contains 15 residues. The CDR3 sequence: CASSFGLASTDTQYF. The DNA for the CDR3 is TGTGCCAGCAGCTTTGGGCTAGCAAGCACAGATACGCAGTATTTT.

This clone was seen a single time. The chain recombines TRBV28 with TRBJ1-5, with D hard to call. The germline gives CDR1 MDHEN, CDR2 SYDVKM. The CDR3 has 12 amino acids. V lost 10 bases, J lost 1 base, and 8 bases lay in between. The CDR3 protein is CATWKSNQPQHF. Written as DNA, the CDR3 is TGTGCCACTTGGAAGAGCAATCAGCCCCAGCATTTT.

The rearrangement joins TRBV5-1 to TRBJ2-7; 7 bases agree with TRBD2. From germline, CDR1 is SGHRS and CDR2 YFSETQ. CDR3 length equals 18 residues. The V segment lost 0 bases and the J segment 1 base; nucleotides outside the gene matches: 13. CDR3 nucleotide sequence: TGCGCCAGCAGCTTGGCCGGTGGCGGGGGTATAGGATCCTACGAGCAGTACTTC. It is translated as CASSLAGGGGIGSYEQYF.

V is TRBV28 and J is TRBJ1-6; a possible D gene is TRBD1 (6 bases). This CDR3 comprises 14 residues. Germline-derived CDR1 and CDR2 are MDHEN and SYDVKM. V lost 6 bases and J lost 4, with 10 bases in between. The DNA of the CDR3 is TGTGCCAGCAGACCGACAGGATATAATTCACCCCTCCACTTT. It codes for CASRPTGYNSPLHF.

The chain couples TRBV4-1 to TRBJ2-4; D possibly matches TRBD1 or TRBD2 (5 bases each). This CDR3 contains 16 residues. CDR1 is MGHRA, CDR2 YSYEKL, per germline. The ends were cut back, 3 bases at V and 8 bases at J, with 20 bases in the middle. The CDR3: CASSHPGRTRGDIQYF. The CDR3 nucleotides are TGCGCCAGCAGCCACCCGGGACGGACGAGGGGAGACATTCAGTACTTC.

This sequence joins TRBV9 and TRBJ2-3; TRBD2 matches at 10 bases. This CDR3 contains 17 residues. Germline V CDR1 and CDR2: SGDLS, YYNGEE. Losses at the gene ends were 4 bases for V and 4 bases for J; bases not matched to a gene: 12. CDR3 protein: CASSLLGAGGLADTQYF. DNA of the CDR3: TGTGCCAGCAGCCTGCTCGGAGCGGGAGGGCTTGCAGATACGCAGTATTTT.

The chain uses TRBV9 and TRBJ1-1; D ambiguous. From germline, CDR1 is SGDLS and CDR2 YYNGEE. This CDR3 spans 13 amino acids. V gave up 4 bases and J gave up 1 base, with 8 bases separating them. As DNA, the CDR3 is TGTGCCAGCAGCCCGGGTCCGAACACTGAAGCTTTCTTT. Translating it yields CASSPGPNTEAFF.